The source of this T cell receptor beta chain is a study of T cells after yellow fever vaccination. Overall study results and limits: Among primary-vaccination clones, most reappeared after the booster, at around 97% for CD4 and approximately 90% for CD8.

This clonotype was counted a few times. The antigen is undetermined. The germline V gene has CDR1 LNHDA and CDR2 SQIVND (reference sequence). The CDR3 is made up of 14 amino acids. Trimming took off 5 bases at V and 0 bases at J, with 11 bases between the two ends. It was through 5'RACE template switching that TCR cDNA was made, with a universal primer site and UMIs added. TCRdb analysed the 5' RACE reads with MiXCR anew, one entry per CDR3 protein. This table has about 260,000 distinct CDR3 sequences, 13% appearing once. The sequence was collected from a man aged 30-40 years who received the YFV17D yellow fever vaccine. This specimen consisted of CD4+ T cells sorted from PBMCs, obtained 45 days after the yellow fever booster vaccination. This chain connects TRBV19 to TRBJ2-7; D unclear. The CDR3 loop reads CASSAGVGSYEQYF. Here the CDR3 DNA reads TGTGCCAGTAGTGCCGGTGTCGGCTCCTACGAGCAGTACTTC.